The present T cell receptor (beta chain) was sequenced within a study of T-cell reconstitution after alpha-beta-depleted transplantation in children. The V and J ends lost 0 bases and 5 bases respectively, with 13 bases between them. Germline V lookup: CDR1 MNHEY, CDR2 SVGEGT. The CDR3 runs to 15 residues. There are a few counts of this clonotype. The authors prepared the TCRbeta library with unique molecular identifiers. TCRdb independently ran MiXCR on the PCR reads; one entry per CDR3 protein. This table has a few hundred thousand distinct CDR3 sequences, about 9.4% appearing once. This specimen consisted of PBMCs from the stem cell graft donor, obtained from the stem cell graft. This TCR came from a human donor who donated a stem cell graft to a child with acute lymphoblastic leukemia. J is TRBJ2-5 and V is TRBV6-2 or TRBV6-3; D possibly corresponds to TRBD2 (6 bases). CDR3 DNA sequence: TGTGCCAGCAGTTACTCGGGGCGGGAAACGGAGACCCAGTACTTC. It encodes CASSYSGRETETQYF.